This paragraph reports one TCR beta chain. The CDR3 spans 15 residues. Trimming at V came to 5 bases and at J to 6 bases, leaving 8 bases not matched to a gene. CDR1 and CDR2 (germline): SEHNR, FQNEAQ (reference sequence). The data are from a study of blood T cell repertoires in COVID-19. Study-level information: The origin of the acute and convalescent COVID-19 samples was the United States, Italy and Spain.

Clones were read by immunoSEQ multiplex PCR, and TCRdb kept only the in-frame ones, dropping some. The sample includes about 45,000 clones, roughly 90% seen only once; the top ten take around 9.8%. This chain uses TRBV7-9 with TRBJ2-7; the match to TRBD2 covers 12 bases. The sequence came from a human donor in a cohort sampled during active COVID-19. Sequencing was performed on peripheral blood. The CDR3 protein is CASSPASGGASEQYF. The CDR3 DNA follows: TGTGCCAGCAGCCCAGCTAGCGGGGGGGCGTCCGAGCAGTACTTC.